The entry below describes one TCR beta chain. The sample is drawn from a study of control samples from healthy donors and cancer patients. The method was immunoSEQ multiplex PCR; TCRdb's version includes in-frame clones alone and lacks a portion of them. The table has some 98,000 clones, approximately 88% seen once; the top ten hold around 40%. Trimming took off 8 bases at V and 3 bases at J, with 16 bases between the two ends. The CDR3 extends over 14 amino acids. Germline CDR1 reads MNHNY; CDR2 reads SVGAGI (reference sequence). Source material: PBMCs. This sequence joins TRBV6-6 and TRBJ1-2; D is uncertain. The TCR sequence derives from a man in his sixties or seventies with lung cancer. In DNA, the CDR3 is TGTGCCAGCGGCTCCCCAGAATGGGACTATGGCTACACCTTC. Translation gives CASGSPEWDYGYTF.